The next 15 T cell receptor beta chains were all read from a single sample in a study of blood T cell repertoires in COVID-19. This table comes from immunoSEQ multiplex PCR, and its TCRdb copy is limited to in-frame clones, with some not included. The repertoire holds approximately 230,000 clones, with nearly 90% as singletons. The sequenced material came from peripheral blood. The receptor set was obtained from a man in his late teens or twenties with active or convalescent COVID-19.

The V gene is TRBV12-5, the J gene TRBJ2-2, with a tentative D call TRBD2 (6 bases). This CDR3 is built from 14 residues. Trimming stripped 6 bases from V and 2 bases from J, with 10 bases between. Germline values: CDR1 LGHNT, CDR2 FRNRAP. CDR3 in amino acids: CASGPGLNTGELFF. In nucleotides, the CDR3 is TGTGCTAGTGGGCCGGGACTTAACACCGGGGAGCTGTTTTTT.

CDR3 residues: CASSPAPGYEQYF. The CDR3 nucleotides read TGTGCCAGCAGCCCGGCGCCAGGTTACGAGCAGTACTTC. V gene TRBV7-2 combines with J gene TRBJ2-7; D is ambiguous. Germline V gene data show CDR1 as SGHTA and CDR2 as FQGNSA. V gave up 5 bases and J gave up 4 bases, with 12 bases separating them. The CDR3 consists of 13 residues.

The chain uses TRBV9 and TRBJ2-7; 9 nucleotides line up with TRBD1. The V and J ends lost 0 bases and 2 bases, in that order; junction bases with no gene match: 6. The germline V gene encodes CDR1 SGDLS and CDR2 YYNGEE. The CDR3 extends over 16 amino acids. The CDR3 nucleotides read TGTGCCAGCAGCGTAGGACCCGGGACAGGGCCCTACGAGCAGTACTTC. Protein: CASSVGPGTGPYEQYF. Complete variable domain (other parts from reference TRBV9 and TRBJ2-7): DSGVTQTPKHLITATGQRVTLRCSPRSGDLSVYWYQQSLDQGLQFLIQYYNGEERAKGNILERFSAQQFPDLHSELNLSSLELGDSALYFCASSVGPGTGPYEQYFGPGTRLTVT.

V usage is TRBV6-1 and J usage is TRBJ1-6; D is possibly TRBD1 (5 bases). In germline, CDR1 is MNHNS, CDR2 SASEGT. V was cut by 2 bases and J by 9 bases, with 11 bases left in between. The CDR3 runs 14 residues. The CDR3 nucleotides are TGTGCCAGCAGTGAACGGCAGGGAATTTCACCCCTCCACTTT. Protein: CASSERQGISPLHF.

The V gene is TRBV10-3, the J gene TRBJ1-2; tentative D call: TRBD1 (5 bases). This CDR3 comprises 12 residues. CDR1 ENHRY and CDR2 SYGVKD come from the germline V gene. Deletions cut 6 bases from V and 4 bases from J, with 9 bases between. The CDR3: CAISPTAYGYTF. The DNA of the CDR3 is TGTGCCATCAGCCCGACAGCCTATGGCTACACCTTC.

J is TRBJ1-2 and V is TRBV19; tentative D call: TRBD1 (5 bases). Germline values: CDR1 LNHDA, CDR2 SQIVND (reference sequence). V lost 4 bases, J lost 8 bases, and 17 bases lay in between. The CDR3 runs to 14 residues. The CDR3 sequence: CASSSTGGAGGYTF. The CDR3 DNA is TGTGCCAGTAGTAGCACGGGTGGGGCAGGAGGCTACACCTTC. The variable domain in full, with the rest retrieved from reference TRBV19 and TRBJ1-2, is DGGITQSPKYLFRKEGQNVTLSCEQNLNHDAMYWYRQDPGQGLRLIYYSQIVNDFQKGDIAEGYSVSREKKESFPLTVTSAQKNPTAFYLCASSSTGGAGGYTFGSGTRLTVV.

V and J are TRBV7-9 and TRBJ2-3; 7 nucleotides line up with TRBD2. The CDR3 loop spans 18 amino acids. CDR1 is SEHNR and CDR2 is FQNEAQ in the germline V gene (reference sequence). The V segment lost 5 bases and the J segment 3 bases; nucleotides outside the gene matches: 17. The CDR3 spells CASSLPQTEGRATDTQYF. CDR3 bases: TGTGCCAGCAGCCTCCCCCAGACGGAAGGGAGGGCGACAGATACGCAGTATTTT.

The V gene is TRBV28, the J gene TRBJ2-1; possible D gene TRBD2, 6 bases. Germline V lookup: CDR1 MDHEN, CDR2 SYDVKM. V lost 7 bases and J 4 bases, leaving 17 bases between the germline ends. The CDR3 loop spans 15 amino acids. In nucleotides, the CDR3 is TGTGCCAGCACTACGCCCGGGACTGGGTACAATGAGCAGTTCTTC. It translates to CASTTPGTGYNEQFF.

This clone was seen many times. The genes are TRBV3-1 (or the pseudogene TRBV3-2) and TRBJ1-2, with a tentative D call TRBD1 (5 bases). Germline V gene data show CDR1 as LGHDT and CDR2 as YNNKEL (reference sequence). V was shortened by 2 bases and J by 2 bases, with 24 bases between the two germline ends. This CDR3 has 19 residues. CDR3: CASSQQPRTPSSLNYGYTF. The CDR3 nucleotides are TGTGCCAGCAGCCAACAACCGAGGACACCGTCGTCTCTGAACTATGGCTACACCTTC.

This rearrangement joins TRBV6-2 or TRBV6-3 to TRBJ2-1, with 9 bases identical to TRBD2. V shed 5 bases, J shed 7 bases, and the junction held 3 bases outside the gene matches. Looked up from germline, CDR1 is MNHEY and CDR2 is SVGEGT. The CDR3 loop spans 13 amino acids. The CDR3 nucleotides read TGTGCCAGCAGTCCCCTAGCGGGGAATGAGCAGTTCTTC. It translates to CASSPLAGNEQFF.

V and J are TRBV7-9 and TRBJ1-6; TRBD1 matches 10 bases. J was trimmed by 7 bases and V by 7 bases; bases with no gene match: 7. Germline values: CDR1 SEHNR, CDR2 FQNEAQ (reference sequence). There are 15 residues in the CDR3. CDR3 sequence: CASTGGTGANSPLHF. CDR3 coding DNA: TGTGCCAGCACCGGGGGGACAGGGGCAAATTCACCCCTCCACTTT.

V and J are TRBV7-9 and TRBJ2-5; D possibly corresponds to TRBD2 (5 bases). Germline V gene lookup returns CDR1 SEHNR and CDR2 FQNEAQ (reference sequence). Trimming shortened V by 4 bases and J by 3 bases, and 18 bases separated the two germline ends. This CDR3 spans 16 amino acids. CDR3: CASSSQPFSAKETQYF. CDR3 DNA: TGTGCCAGCAGCTCCCAGCCCTTTAGCGCAAAAGAGACCCAGTACTTC.

The rearrangement uses TRBV28 and TRBJ1-1; perhaps TRBD1 as D (6 bases). The V and J ends lost 6 bases and 10 bases respectively, with 21 bases between them. CDR3 length: 14 residues. The germline CDR1 and CDR2 sequences are MDHEN and SYDVKM. The CDR3 nucleotides read TGTGCCAGCAGCACCGGGACACCCAATATCGGAGCTTTCTTT. Its translation: CASSTGTPNIGAFF.

The chain has TRBV9 and TRBJ1-2; 9 bases map to TRBD1. The CDR3 has 16 residues. The V gene's germline CDR1 is SGDLS and CDR2 YYNGEE. The V segment lost 3 bases and the J segment 4 bases; nucleotides outside the gene matches: 10. DNA of the CDR3: TGTGCCAGCAGCGCCGTTGGTGGACAGGGGTTCTATGGCTACACCTTC. This encodes CASSAVGGQGFYGYTF.

This chain connects TRBV20-1 to TRBJ2-1, with TRBD2 identical over 7 bases. Germline CDR1 DFQATT, CDR2 SNEGSKA (reference sequence). This CDR3 contains 16 residues. With V trimmed by 3 bases and J by 6 bases, 14 bases remained unmatched. The DNA of the CDR3 is TGCAGTGCTAGTCGCGGGTTCGGGGGGTTCTCCAATGAGCAGTTCTTC. Its protein product is CSASRGFGGFSNEQFF.